This T cell receptor (beta chain) appears in the sequencing data of a study of CD8+ T cells in alopecia areata. General observations from the study: Scalp clonality, along with expanded CD8+ clones among the top 100, was significantly decreased by tofacitinib. Persistence during tofacitinib was seen for many expanded lesional clones in scalp and blood.

RNA, once extracted, was reverse transcribed into cDNA for use as the sequencing template. Sequencing used immunoSEQ multiplex PCR; TCRdb keeps in-frame clones, though not all of them. The sample lists around 100,000 clones; about three fifths were seen once. V gave up 0 bases and J gave up 2 bases; unmatched junction bases: 3. The CDR3 runs to 16 residues. CDR1 and CDR2 from the germline V gene are SGHDT and YYEEEE. For this clone: Antigen unknown.

Treatment denoted: oral pan-JAK inhibitor, 5-10 mg twice daily. The receptor comes from a human donor with alopecia areata. The genes are TRBV5-6 and TRBJ2-2, with 8 bases aligning to TRBD2. The sequences come from CD8+ T cells sorted from blood, collected at approximately week 60, from a patient treated with tofacitinib. Written as DNA, the CDR3 is TGTGCCAGCAGCTTGGGTACTAGCGGAAACACCGGGGAGCTGTTTTTT. This sequence encodes CASSLGTSGNTGELFF.